These 17 T cell receptor beta chains were all obtained from the same sample, sequenced in a study of sequential checkpoint blockade in melanoma. Only in-frame clones appear in the TCRdb table, and some are missing; sequencing was by immunoSEQ multiplex PCR. The sample contains tens of thousands of clones, approximately 90% of which appear only once. Treatment described: randomized to nivolumab then ipilimumab (arm A) or the reverse (arm B). The source material was CD8+ T cells sorted from blood (inferred from file names), sampled from a patient given nivolumab and ipilimumab in sequence. These receptors all stem from a human donor with melanoma.

This chain joins TRBV4-2 and TRBJ2-7; D perhaps matches TRBD2 (6 bases). Per germline, CDR1 LGHNA and CDR2 YNFKEQ. Trimming pared 3 bases from V and 3 bases from J, leaving 12 bases between. The CDR3 covers 14 residues. The CDR3: CASSQREFNYEQYF. In nucleotides, the CDR3 is TGTGCCAGCAGCCAGCGGGAATTCAACTACGAGCAGTACTTC.

The V and J genes are TRBV28 and TRBJ2-2; weak D call: TRBD2 (5 bases). Trimming removed 5 bases at V and 5 bases at J, with 21 bases between. The CDR3 covers 17 residues. Germline CDR1 is MDHEN and CDR2 is SYDVKM. The CDR3 here is CASSPVGSSDRTGELFF. Here the CDR3 DNA reads TGTGCCAGCAGTCCCGTGGGGAGTAGCGATCGTACCGGGGAGCTGTTTTTT.

V usage is TRBV9 and J usage is TRBJ2-3; D gene ambiguous. V shed 4 bases and J shed 0 bases, with 3 bases lying between them. CDR3 length: 12 amino acids. Germline V lookup: CDR1 SGDLS, CDR2 YYNGEE. CDR3 nucleotide sequence: TGTGCCAGCAGCCCAAGCACAGATACGCAGTATTTT. Translation: CASSPSTDTQYF.

This clone has at least ten counts. The rearrangement links TRBV7-9 to TRBJ1-4, with 7 bases matching TRBD1. The germline V gene encodes CDR1 SEHNR and CDR2 FQNEAQ (reference sequence). The CDR3 covers 17 residues. Trimming cost V 2 bases and J 8 bases; bases outside gene matches: 14. This chain's CDR3 is CASSLFFPTQGDEKLFF. CDR3 nucleotide sequence: TGTGCCAGCAGCTTATTCTTTCCGACTCAGGGGGACGAAAAACTGTTTTTT. Combining the CDR3 with reference TRBV7-9 and TRBJ1-4 gives the whole variable domain DTGVSQNPRHKITKRGQNVTFRCDPISEHNRLYWYRQTLGQGPEFLTYFQNEAQLEKSRLLSDRFSAERPKGSFSTLEIQRTEQGDSAMYLCASSLFFPTQGDEKLFFGSGTQLSVL.

The chain recombines TRBV25-1 with TRBJ1-2; 10 bases are a match to TRBD1. The germline V gene encodes CDR1 MGHDK and CDR2 SYGVNS. The V segment lost 9 bases and the J segment 3 bases; nucleotides outside the gene matches: 7. The CDR3 is 14 residues long. CDR3 sequence (DNA): TGTGCCAGTTCACCGGGACAGGGGTACTATGGCTACACCTTC. Its translation is CASSPGQGYYGYTF.

This sequence joins TRBV7-8 and TRBJ2-7; 10 bases match TRBD2. Germline V gene data show CDR1 as SGHVS and CDR2 as FQNEAQ. Unmatched junction bases numbered 4, after V lost 5 bases and J lost 0 bases. This CDR3 spans 15 amino acids. This CDR3 is CASSPGTSASYEQYV. The CDR3 DNA follows: TGTGCCAGCAGCCCGGGGACTAGCGCCTCCTACGAGCAGTACGTC.

This clone was seen only once. V and J are TRBV4-1 and TRBJ1-2; unclear D gene. The length of the CDR3 is 15 residues. Trimming pared 0 bases from V and 4 bases from J, leaving 12 bases between. CDR1 is MGHRA and CDR2 is YSYEKL in the germline V gene. CDR3 region: CASSQEWAGIYGYTF. CDR3 DNA sequence: TGCGCCAGCAGCCAAGAGTGGGCGGGGATCTATGGCTACACCTTC.

V usage is TRBV29-1 and J usage is TRBJ2-7; D may be TRBD1 (5 bases). V lost 5 bases and J 0 bases, leaving 11 bases between the germline ends. The CDR3 sequence is 13 residues long. From germline, CDR1 is SQVTM and CDR2 ANQGSEA. In DNA form, the CDR3 reads TGCAGCGTTCTTCAGGGAAGCTCCTACGAGCAGTACTTC. Translated, it gives CSVLQGSSYEQYF.

V is TRBV5-4 and J is TRBJ2-1, with D possibly matching TRBD2 (6 bases). V dropped 7 bases and J dropped 5 bases, with 7 bases sitting between them. The germline V gene encodes CDR1 SGHNT and CDR2 YYREEE (reference sequence). CDR3 length: 11 amino acids. The CDR3 coding sequence is TGTGCCAGCCGGAGGGACAATGAGCAGTTCTTC. Residues: CASRRDNEQFF.

In this sample, this clone turned up a few times. V is TRBV4-3 and J is TRBJ2-3, with 8 bases aligning to TRBD2. The germline CDR1 and CDR2 sequences are LGHNA and YSLEER. The CDR3 runs 16 residues. The V segment lost 0 bases and the J segment 3 bases; nucleotides outside the gene matches: 5. The CDR3 region is CASSQDRSGRTDTQYF. DNA for the CDR3: TGCGCCAGCAGCCAAGATAGGAGCGGGAGAACAGATACGCAGTATTTT.

This clone was detected only a few times. The V and J genes are TRBV28 and TRBJ2-7, with a tentative D call TRBD1 (6 bases). Trimming pared 5 bases from V and 2 bases from J, leaving 19 bases between. There are 16 residues in the CDR3. The germline V gene encodes CDR1 MDHEN and CDR2 SYDVKM. The CDR3 sequence is CASSGGTTGTTYEQYF. For the CDR3, the DNA is TGTGCCAGCAGTGGCGGTACAACAGGGACCACCTACGAGCAGTACTTC.

The chain couples TRBV11-3 to TRBJ2-7; D is perhaps TRBD1 (6 bases). Germline CDR1 SGHNT, CDR2 YENEEA. Trimming took off 5 bases at V and 3 bases at J, with 17 bases between the two ends. The CDR3 is 15 residues long. The CDR3 region has the DNA TGTGCCAGCAGCCTGACAGGTGGGGGTTTCTACGAGCAGTACTTC. This gives the protein CASSLTGGGFYEQYF.

This clone has only a few counts. The chain couples TRBV11-2 to TRBJ2-7, with D tentatively TRBD1 (6 bases). Germline V lookup: CDR1 SGHAT, CDR2 FQNNGV. With 1 base removed from V and 5 bases from J, the gap between germline ends came to 9 bases. CDR3 size: 13 residues. The CDR3 coding sequence is TGTGCCAGCAGCTTAGTGCCAGGGGACGAGCAGTACGTC. This codes for CASSLVPGDEQYV.

This chain joins TRBV7-2 and TRBJ1-1, with 7 nucleotides matching TRBD1. CDR3 length: 13 amino acids. Germline loops: CDR1 SGHTA, CDR2 FQGNSA. V lost 1 base and J lost 8; bases outside the gene matches: 4. This CDR3 is CASSLVTGREAFF. As DNA, the CDR3 is TGTGCCAGCAGCTTAGTGACAGGGAGGGAAGCTTTCTTT.

The gene calls are TRBV4-1 and TRBJ2-3; 11 bases align to TRBD2. CDR3 length: 17 amino acids. Germline CDR1 MGHRA, CDR2 YSYEKL. The trim removed 1 base at V and 6 bases at J, leaving 9 bases unmatched. The chain's CDR3 is CASSQAATSGIGDTQYF. CDR3 coding DNA: TGCGCCAGCAGCCAAGCAGCGACTAGCGGGATAGGGGATACGCAGTATTTT.

V gene TRBV7-3 combines with J gene TRBJ1-2; D not certain. The V gene lost 5 bases and the J gene lost 4 bases, with 14 bases spanning the gap. The CDR3 is 14 amino acids. Germline lookup yields CDR1 SGHTA and CDR2 FQGTGA. CDR3 residues: CASSPNPGSYGYTF. The CDR3 DNA reads as TGTGCCAGCAGCCCAAACCCCGGGAGCTATGGCTACACCTTC.

The chain has TRBV7-3 and TRBJ2-7; 10 positions match TRBD2. Trimming took 2 bases from V and 3 from J; bases not matched to a gene: 16. Per germline, CDR1 SGHTA and CDR2 FQGTGA. This CDR3 has 19 amino acids. As DNA, the CDR3 is TGTGCCAGCAGCTTATCCGGTCGGCTAGCGGGAGCCCGGATCTACGAGCAGTACTTC. Residues: CASSLSGRLAGARIYEQYF.